This passage covers 25 T cell receptor beta chains from one sample sequenced in a study of cytomegalovirus exposure and HLA in healthy donors. Primers included in the PCR were 60 Vbeta and 13 Jbeta primers. Sequenced by immunoSEQ multiplex PCR; TCRdb stores in-frame clones only, minus some. This repertoire shows 100,000 to 150,000 clones, under 85% found once; its top ten account for roughly 9%. Sequencing used PBMCs. These receptors all come from a woman in her fifties or sixties in good health and CMV-seropositive.

The chain has TRBV9 and TRBJ1-1; D is uncertain. This CDR3 has 14 amino acids. Germline CDR1 SGDLS, CDR2 YYNGEE. Trimming left V 2 bases short and J 7 bases short, with 15 bases between. The CDR3 coding sequence is TGTGCCAGCAGCGTTGGGCCGCCGACTAGTGAAGCTTTCTTT. This sequence encodes CASSVGPPTSEAFF.

The table lists this clone with a few counts. The chain couples TRBV30 to TRBJ2-5, with TRBD2 matching 8 bases. The CDR3 loop spans 15 amino acids. V gave up 4 bases and J gave up 2 bases; unmatched junction bases: 9. Per germline, CDR1 GTSNPN and CDR2 SVGIG (reference sequence). The CDR3 protein is CAWTGGAGVQETQYF. The CDR3 DNA sequence: TGTGCCTGGACCGGGGGGGCGGGGGTGCAAGAGACCCAGTACTTC.

Regarding this clone: The junction departs from germline at one end; a sequencing error may be responsible. The rearrangement links TRBV7-9 to TRBJ1-5; 8 bases match TRBD1. CDR3 length: 16 amino acids. CDR1 SEHNR and CDR2 FQNEAQ come from the germline V gene (reference sequence). CDR3 loop: CSSSLARQGRNQPQHF. CDR3 sequence (DNA): TGTTCCAGCAGCTTAGCGCGACAGGGGAGGAATCAGCCCCAGCATTTT.

The rearrangement uses TRBV18 and TRBJ2-1; 7 bases match TRBD1. J gave up 3 bases and V 2 bases, and 4 bases lay outside the gene matches. Germline-derived CDR1 and CDR2 are KGHSH and LQKENI. CDR3 length equals 15 residues. Here the CDR3 reads CASSPLQGNYNEQFF. CDR3 coding DNA: TGTGCCAGCTCACCATTACAGGGGAACTACAATGAGCAGTTCTTC.

The rearrangement joins TRBV18 to TRBJ1-2; D remains ambiguous. This CDR3 is built from 16 residues. Germline values: CDR1 KGHSH, CDR2 LQKENI. V was cut by 0 bases and J by 2 bases, with 13 bases left in between. The chain's CDR3 is CASSPPGVQVNYGYTF. CDR3 nucleotides: TGTGCCAGCTCACCACCCGGGGTTCAAGTCAACTATGGCTACACCTTC.

This chain links TRBV7-6 with TRBJ2-1, with 7 bases lining up with TRBD2. In germline, CDR1 is SGHVS, CDR2 FNYEAQ. The CDR3 covers 15 residues. Trimming cost V 1 base and J 4 bases; bases outside gene matches: 4. The CDR3, as DNA: TGTGCCAGCAGCTTAGGGACTAGTTCGTACAATGAGCAGTTCTTC. Its protein is CASSLGTSSYNEQFF.

The CDR3 is CASSTDSNYGYTF. DNA for the CDR3: TGCGCCAGCAGTACGGACAGTAACTATGGCTACACCTTC. V is TRBV5-1 and J is TRBJ1-2, with D maybe TRBD1 (6 bases). V was pared by 5 bases and J by 1 base, with 9 bases between. Germline CDR1 SGHRS, CDR2 YFSETQ. The CDR3 is made up of 13 amino acids.

The V call is TRBV2, the J call TRBJ2-1, with 13 positions matching TRBD2. V shed 2 bases, J shed 7 bases, and the junction held 5 bases outside the gene matches. This CDR3 has 16 amino acids. Germline V gene lookup returns CDR1 SNHLY and CDR2 FYNNEI. CDR3 residues: CASSEMGLAGSNEQFF. Here the CDR3 DNA reads TGTGCCAGCAGTGAAATGGGACTAGCGGGATCAAATGAGCAGTTCTTC.

This clone was detected ten times or more. The chain has TRBV5-1 and TRBJ2-3; 9 bases map to TRBD2. The junction had 10 bases not matched to a gene; V was cut back by 2 bases and J by 6 bases. This CDR3 has 16 amino acids. In germline, CDR1 is SGHRS, CDR2 YFSETQ. CDR3 in DNA: TGCGCCAGCAGCTTACTAGCTGCGGGGGGGCTGGATACGCAGTATTTT. Translating it yields CASSLLAAGGLDTQYF.

The rearrangement uses TRBV28 and TRBJ2-5; 10 bases align to TRBD2. The CDR3 extends over 15 amino acids. The J segment lost 5 bases and the V segment lost 9 bases, leaving 12 bases of the junction unmatched. Germline lookup yields CDR1 MDHEN and CDR2 SYDVKM. The CDR3 sequence is CASYPGASGSETQYF. CDR3 DNA: TGTGCCAGTTATCCGGGGGCTAGCGGGAGTGAGACCCAGTACTTC.

This rearrangement joins TRBV7-9 to TRBJ2-1; 9 nucleotides line up with TRBD2. The germline gives CDR1 SEHNR, CDR2 FQNEAQ (reference sequence). With V trimmed by 1 base and J by 8 bases, 6 bases remained unmatched. The CDR3 sequence is 15 residues long. CDR3 loop: CASSLGTSEVDEQFF. As DNA, the CDR3 is TGTGCCAGCAGCTTAGGGACTAGCGAGGTAGATGAGCAGTTCTTC.

The CDR3 region has the DNA TGTGCCAGCAGCCGGGGGGGCGGGTTGCGGACCCAGTACTTC. This codes for CASSRGGGLRTQYF. The chain links TRBV7-2 to TRBJ2-5; 8 bases are shared with TRBD2. The CDR3 runs to 14 residues. Germline V gene sequence: CDR1 SGHTA, CDR2 FQGNSA. Trimming cost V 5 bases and J 7 bases; bases outside gene matches: 9. Full variable domain (rest looked up from reference TRBV7-2 and TRBJ2-5): GAGVSQSPSNKVTEKGKDVELRCDPISGHTALYWYRQSLGQGLEFLIYFQGNSAPDKSGLPSDRFSAERTGGSVSTLTIQRTQQEDSAVYLCASSRGGGLRTQYFGPGTRLLVL.

This chain uses TRBV4-1 with TRBJ1-4; TRBD1 agrees at 8 bases. Germline V lookup: CDR1 MGHRA, CDR2 YSYEKL. The V segment lost 1 base and the J segment 5 bases; nucleotides outside the gene matches: 0. The CDR3 is made up of 14 amino acids. The DNA of the CDR3 is TGCGCCAGCAGCCAAGGGACAGGGAATGAAAAACTGTTTTTT. Translated, it gives CASSQGTGNEKLFF.

This CDR3 is CASSQDGLPFYEQYF. DNA of the CDR3: TGTGCCAGCAGCCAAGATGGACTTCCCTTCTACGAGCAGTACTTC. The gene calls are TRBV4-2 and TRBJ2-7, with D tentatively TRBD2 (5 bases). V was cut by 0 bases and J by 3 bases, with 12 bases left in between. The CDR3 is made up of 15 amino acids. Germline lookup yields CDR1 LGHNA and CDR2 YNFKEQ.

This clone was recorded a few times. This chain links TRBV29-1 with TRBJ2-3, with 7 bases fitting TRBD1. The CDR3 loop spans 12 amino acids. CDR1 SQVTM and CDR2 ANQGSEA come from the germline V gene. V trimming: 7 bases; J trimming: 4 bases; junction bases outside the gene matches: 5. The CDR3: CSGHRGADTQYF. As DNA, the CDR3 is TGCAGCGGCCACAGGGGCGCAGATACGCAGTATTTT.

This clone is labeled medium-sized. This chain links TRBV5-1 with TRBJ2-7; 9 nucleotides align to TRBD2. The CDR3 runs 16 residues. Per germline, CDR1 SGHRS and CDR2 YFSETQ. V gave up 0 bases and J gave up 0 bases; unmatched junction bases: 4. This CDR3 reads CASSLERTSASYEQYF. The CDR3 DNA sequence: TGCGCCAGCAGCTTGGAAAGGACTAGCGCCTCCTACGAGCAGTACTTC.

This clone was seen just once. The CDR3 protein is CATLLGGASTDTQYF. The CDR3, as DNA: TGTGCCACCCTCCTGGGAGGGGCTAGCACAGATACGCAGTATTTT. The chain carries TRBV6-1 and TRBJ2-3; 7 positions match TRBD2. Germline CDR1 reads MNHNS; CDR2 reads SASEGT. This CDR3 region has 15 residues. Trimming took 10 bases from V and 0 from J; bases not matched to a gene: 10.

V and J are TRBV19 and TRBJ1-6; D is undetermined. V was cut by 9 bases and J by 3 bases, with 6 bases left in between. The length of the CDR3 is 12 residues. Per the germline V gene, CDR1 is LNHDA and CDR2 is SQIVND (reference sequence). The CDR3 region has the DNA TGTGCCAGCCAGGACTATAATTCACCCCTCCACTTT. This gives the protein CASQDYNSPLHF.

This clone came up once. The chain employs TRBV7-2 and TRBJ2-7; 10 bases agree with TRBD2. The length of the CDR3 is 15 residues. From germline, CDR1 is SGHTA and CDR2 FQGNSA. Losses at the gene ends were 3 bases for V and 6 bases for J; bases not matched to a gene: 8. CDR3 loop: CASSFSAGGGFEQYF. The CDR3 nucleotides are TGTGCCAGCAGCTTCTCAGCGGGAGGGGGCTTCGAGCAGTACTTC.

J is TRBJ2-5 and V is TRBV11-2; D is unresolved. The CDR3 is 13 residues long. V was clipped by 6 bases and J by 1 base, with 9 bases between them. CDR1 is SGHAT, CDR2 FQNNGV, per germline. CDR3 in DNA: TGTGCCAGCAGGTTTAGTATCCAAGAGACCCAGTACTTC. Its translation: CASRFSIQETQYF.

CDR3 DNA: TGTGCCAGCAGCCCCGGGGGGGGTGGCAGTAGCTACGAGCAGTACTTC. Protein sequence: CASSPGGGGSSYEQYF. The J gene is TRBJ2-7, the V gene TRBV7-2; 8 nucleotides line up with TRBD2. This CDR3 contains 16 residues. The V segment lost 5 bases and the J segment 3 bases; nucleotides outside the gene matches: 12. The germline CDR1 and CDR2 sequences are SGHTA and FQGNSA.

This chain joins TRBV10-3 and TRBJ1-5, with TRBD1 identical over 9 bases. CDR3 length equals 15 residues. V trimming: 3 bases; J trimming: 6 bases; junction bases outside the gene matches: 6. CDR1 and CDR2 (germline): ENHRY, SYGVKD. As DNA, the CDR3 is TGTGCCATCAGTGATGGGGGACAGGGATTTCAGCCCCAGCATTTT. The encoded protein is CAISDGGQGFQPQHF.

V gene TRBV19 combines with J gene TRBJ2-2, with 7 nucleotides matching TRBD2. Per the germline V gene, CDR1 is LNHDA and CDR2 is SQIVND (reference sequence). V shed 0 bases and J 6 bases; nucleotides not matched to a gene: 4. This CDR3 spans 15 amino acids. DNA for the CDR3: TGTGCCAGTAGTATAGAGACTAGCCGGCCCGGGGAGCTGTTTTTT. Residues: CASSIETSRPGELFF.

The CDR3, as DNA: TGCGCCAGCAGCCAAGAAACAGGTTTTAACTATGGCTACACCTTC. Translation gives CASSQETGFNYGYTF. V and J are TRBV4-3 and TRBJ1-2; TRBD1 is a possible D gene (5 bases). Germline lookup yields CDR1 LGHNA and CDR2 YSLEER. The V end lost 0 bases, the J end lost 1 base, and 9 bases lay between the germline ends. The CDR3 length is 15 residues.

In this sample, this clone turned up once. The V gene is TRBV5-1, the J gene TRBJ2-2, with TRBD1 identical over 8 bases. The germline CDR1 and CDR2 sequences are SGHRS and YFSETQ. There are 13 residues in the CDR3. The V gene end was trimmed by 4 bases and the J gene end by 11 bases; junction bases not matched to a gene: 7. The DNA of the CDR3 is TGCGCCAGCAGCCTTGACAGGGGAAGTGAGCTGTTTTTT. Translated: CASSLDRGSELFF.